This T cell receptor beta chain was recorded in a study of blood T cells in healthy people across ages. Study results and limitations: Strong correlation was found linking TCR beta diversity to naive T cell percentage.

The CDR3 totals 16 residues. Per the germline V gene, CDR1 is SEHNR and CDR2 is FQNEAQ (reference sequence). To note about this clonotype: Its antigen is as yet unknown. One end of the junction does not line up with germline, which may come from a read error.

A sample-barcoded 5' primer and a J-beta primer mix were used in a second PCR of about 6 to 11 cycles. TCRdb re-analysed the 5' RACE reads in MiXCR, keeping a single row per CDR3 protein. The data contain roughly 680,000 distinct CDR3 sequences, approximately 52% of them singletons. Material for sequencing was blood. The chain recombines TRBV7-9 with TRBJ2-3, with TRBD2 as a possible D gene (7 bases). The receptor's source is a woman older than 75 in good health. The CDR3 DNA is TGTGCCCGCAGCCTAGCTGGGGGCGGGGGAACAACTACGCAGTATTTT. This gives the protein CARSLAGGGGTTTQYF.